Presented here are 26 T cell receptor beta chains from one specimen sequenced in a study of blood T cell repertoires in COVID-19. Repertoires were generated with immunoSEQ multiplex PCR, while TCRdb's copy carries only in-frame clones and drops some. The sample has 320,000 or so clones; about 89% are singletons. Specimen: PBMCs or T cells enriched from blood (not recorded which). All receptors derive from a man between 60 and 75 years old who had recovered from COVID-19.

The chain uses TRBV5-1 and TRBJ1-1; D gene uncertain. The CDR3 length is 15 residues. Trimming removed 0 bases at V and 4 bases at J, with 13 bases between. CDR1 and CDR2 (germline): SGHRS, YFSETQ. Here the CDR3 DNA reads TGCGCCAGCAGCTTGGATAGCAGCCCTAGCACTGAAGCTTTCTTT. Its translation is CASSLDSSPSTEAFF.

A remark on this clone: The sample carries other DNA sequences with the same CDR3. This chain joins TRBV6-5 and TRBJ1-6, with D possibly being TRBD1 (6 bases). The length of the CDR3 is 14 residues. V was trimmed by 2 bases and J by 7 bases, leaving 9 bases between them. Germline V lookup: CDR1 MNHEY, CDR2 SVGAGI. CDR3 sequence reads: CASSYRQGNSPLHF. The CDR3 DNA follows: TGTGCCAGCAGTTACCGCCAGGGGAATTCACCCCTCCACTTT.

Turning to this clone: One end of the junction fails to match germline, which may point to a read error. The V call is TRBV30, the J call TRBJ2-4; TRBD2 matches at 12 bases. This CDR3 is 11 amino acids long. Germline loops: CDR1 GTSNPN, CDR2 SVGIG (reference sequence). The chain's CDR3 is CAQRTSGKIDF. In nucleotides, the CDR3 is TGTGCCCAGAGGACTAGCGGGAAGATCGACTTC.

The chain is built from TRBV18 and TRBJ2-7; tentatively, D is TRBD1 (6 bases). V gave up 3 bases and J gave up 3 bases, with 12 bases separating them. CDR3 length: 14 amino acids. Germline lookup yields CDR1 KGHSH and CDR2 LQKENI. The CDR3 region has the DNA TGTGCCAGCTCACCCAACTCACAGGGCTACGAGCAGTACTTC. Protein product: CASSPNSQGYEQYF.

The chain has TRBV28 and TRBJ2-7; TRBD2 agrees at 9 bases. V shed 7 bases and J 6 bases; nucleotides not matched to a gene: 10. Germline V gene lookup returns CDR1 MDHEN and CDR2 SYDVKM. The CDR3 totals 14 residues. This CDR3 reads CASILSGSSLEQYF. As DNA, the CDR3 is TGTGCCAGCATTCTTAGCGGGAGCTCCCTCGAGCAGTACTTC.

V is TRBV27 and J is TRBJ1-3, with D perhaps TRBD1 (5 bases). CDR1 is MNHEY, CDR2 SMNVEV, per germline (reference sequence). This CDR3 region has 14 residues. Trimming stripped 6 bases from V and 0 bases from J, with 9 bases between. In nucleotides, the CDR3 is TGTGCCAGCAGCAGGGCGGACTCTGGAAACACCATATATTTT. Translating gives CASSRADSGNTIYF.

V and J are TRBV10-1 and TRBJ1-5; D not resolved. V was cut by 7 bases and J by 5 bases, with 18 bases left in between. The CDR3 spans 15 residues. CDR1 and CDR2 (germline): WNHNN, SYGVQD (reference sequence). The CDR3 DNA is TGCGCCAGCACCCGGCCCGGGTGGGGAGATCAGCCCCAGCATTTT. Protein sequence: CASTRPGWGDQPQHF.

CDR3 amino acids: CASSVEQGRTDTQYF. The CDR3 DNA reads as TGTGCCAGCAGCGTAGAACAGGGCCGCACAGATACGCAGTATTTT. The V call is TRBV9, the J call TRBJ2-3, with D tentatively TRBD1 (6 bases). Trimming took 0 bases from V and 1 from J, leaving 9 bases between them. CDR3 length equals 15 residues. The germline CDR1 and CDR2 sequences are SGDLS and YYNGEE.

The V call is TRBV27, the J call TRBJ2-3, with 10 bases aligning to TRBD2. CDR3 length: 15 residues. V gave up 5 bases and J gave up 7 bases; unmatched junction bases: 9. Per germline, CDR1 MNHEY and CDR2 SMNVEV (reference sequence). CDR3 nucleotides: TGTGCCAGCAGTCCCCCAGCGGGAGGGCCAAATACGCAGTATTTT. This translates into CASSPPAGGPNTQYF.

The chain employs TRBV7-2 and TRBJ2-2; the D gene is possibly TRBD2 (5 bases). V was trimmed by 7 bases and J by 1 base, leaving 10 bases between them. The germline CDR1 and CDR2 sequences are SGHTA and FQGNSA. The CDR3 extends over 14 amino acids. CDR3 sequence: CASMRVLNTGELFF. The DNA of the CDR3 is TGTGCCAGCATGAGGGTCTTGAACACCGGGGAGCTGTTTTTT.

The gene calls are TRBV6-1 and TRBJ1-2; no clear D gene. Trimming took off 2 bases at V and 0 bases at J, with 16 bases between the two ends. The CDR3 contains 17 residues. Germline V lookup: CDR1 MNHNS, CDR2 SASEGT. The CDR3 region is CASSESLAGSTNYGYTF. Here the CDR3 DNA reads TGTGCCAGCAGTGAAAGTCTAGCGGGGTCGACTAACTATGGCTACACCTTC.

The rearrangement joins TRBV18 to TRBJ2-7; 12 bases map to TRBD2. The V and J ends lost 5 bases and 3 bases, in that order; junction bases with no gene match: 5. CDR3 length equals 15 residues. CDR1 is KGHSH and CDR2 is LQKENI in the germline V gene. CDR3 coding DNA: TGTGCCAGCTCATCCAGGACTAGCGGGGTCTACGAGCAGTACTTC. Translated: CASSSRTSGVYEQYF. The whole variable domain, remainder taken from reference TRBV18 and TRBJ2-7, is NAGVMQNPRHLVRRRGQEARLRCSPMKGHSHVYWYRQLPEEGLKFMVYLQKENIIDESGMPKERFSAEFPKEGPSILRIQQVVRGDSAAYFCASSSRTSGVYEQYFGPGTRLTVT.

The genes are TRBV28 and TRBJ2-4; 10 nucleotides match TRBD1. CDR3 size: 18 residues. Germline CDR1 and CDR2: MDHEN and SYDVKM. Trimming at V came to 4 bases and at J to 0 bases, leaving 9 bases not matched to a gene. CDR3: CASSSILTGGLAKNIQYF. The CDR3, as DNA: TGTGCCAGCAGTTCTATATTGACAGGGGGCTTAGCCAAAAACATTCAGTACTTC.

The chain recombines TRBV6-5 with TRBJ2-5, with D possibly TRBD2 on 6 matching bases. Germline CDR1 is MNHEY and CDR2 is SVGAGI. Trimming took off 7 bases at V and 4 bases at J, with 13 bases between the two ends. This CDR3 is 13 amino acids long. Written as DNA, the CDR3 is TGTGCCAGCATGCGGGACCACAGAGAGACCCAGTACTTC. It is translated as CASMRDHRETQYF.

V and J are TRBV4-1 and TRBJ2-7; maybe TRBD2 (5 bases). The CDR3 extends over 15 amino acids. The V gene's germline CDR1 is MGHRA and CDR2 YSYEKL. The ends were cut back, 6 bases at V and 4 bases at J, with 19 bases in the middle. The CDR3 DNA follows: TGCGCCAGCAGTCCCACGAGGAGGACGGCGTACGAGCAGTACTTC. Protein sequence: CASSPTRRTAYEQYF.

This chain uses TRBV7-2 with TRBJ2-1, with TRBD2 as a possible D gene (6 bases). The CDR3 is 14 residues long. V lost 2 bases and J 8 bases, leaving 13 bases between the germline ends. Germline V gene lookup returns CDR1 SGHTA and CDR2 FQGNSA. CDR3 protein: CASSLTGAIDEQFF. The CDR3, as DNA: TGTGCCAGCAGCTTAACGGGAGCCATCGATGAGCAGTTCTTC.

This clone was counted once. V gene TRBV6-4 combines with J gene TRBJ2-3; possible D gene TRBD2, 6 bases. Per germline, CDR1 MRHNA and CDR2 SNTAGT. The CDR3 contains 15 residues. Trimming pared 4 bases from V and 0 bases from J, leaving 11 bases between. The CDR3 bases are TGTGCCAGCAGTGGCGGGACTCCTAGCACAGATACGCAGTATTTT. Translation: CASSGGTPSTDTQYF.

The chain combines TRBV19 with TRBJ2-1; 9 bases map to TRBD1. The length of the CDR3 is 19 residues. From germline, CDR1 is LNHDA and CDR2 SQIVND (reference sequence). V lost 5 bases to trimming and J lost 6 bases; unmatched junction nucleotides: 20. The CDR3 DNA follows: TGTGCCAGTAGTTCAAGCCCGACAGGGGGAGGTTTAAACAGCAATGAGCAGTTCTTC. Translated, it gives CASSSSPTGGGLNSNEQFF.

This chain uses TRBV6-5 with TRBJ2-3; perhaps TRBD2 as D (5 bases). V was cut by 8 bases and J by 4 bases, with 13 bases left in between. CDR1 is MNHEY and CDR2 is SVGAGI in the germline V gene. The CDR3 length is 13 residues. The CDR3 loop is CASLVPAADTQYF. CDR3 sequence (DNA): TGTGCCAGCTTGGTCCCAGCGGCAGATACGCAGTATTTT.

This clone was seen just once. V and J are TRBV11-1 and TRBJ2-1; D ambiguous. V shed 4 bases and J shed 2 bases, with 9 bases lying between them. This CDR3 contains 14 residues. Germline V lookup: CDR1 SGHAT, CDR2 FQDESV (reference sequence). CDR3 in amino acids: CASSSLTAYNEQFF. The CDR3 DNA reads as TGTGCCAGCAGCTCCCTAACGGCCTACAATGAGCAGTTCTTC.

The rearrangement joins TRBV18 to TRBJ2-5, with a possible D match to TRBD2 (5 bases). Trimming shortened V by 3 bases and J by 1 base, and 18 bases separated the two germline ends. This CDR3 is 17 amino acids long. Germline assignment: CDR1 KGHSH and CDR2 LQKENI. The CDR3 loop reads CASSPFVVRAAQETQYF. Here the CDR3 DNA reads TGTGCCAGCTCACCGTTTGTGGTGAGAGCGGCCCAAGAGACCCAGTACTTC.

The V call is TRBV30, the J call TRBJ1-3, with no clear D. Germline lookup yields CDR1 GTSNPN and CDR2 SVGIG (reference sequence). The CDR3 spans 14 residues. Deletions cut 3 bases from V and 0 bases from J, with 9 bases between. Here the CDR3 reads CAWRNRSSGNTIYF. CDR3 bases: TGTGCCTGGAGGAACCGGAGCTCTGGAAACACCATATATTTT.

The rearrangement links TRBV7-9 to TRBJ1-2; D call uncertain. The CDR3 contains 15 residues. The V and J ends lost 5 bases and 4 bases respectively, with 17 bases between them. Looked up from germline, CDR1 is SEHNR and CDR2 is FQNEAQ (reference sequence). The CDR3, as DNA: TGTGCCAGCAGCGGCAGCACCCGGGAGGGCTATGGCTACACCTTC. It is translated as CASSGSTREGYGYTF.

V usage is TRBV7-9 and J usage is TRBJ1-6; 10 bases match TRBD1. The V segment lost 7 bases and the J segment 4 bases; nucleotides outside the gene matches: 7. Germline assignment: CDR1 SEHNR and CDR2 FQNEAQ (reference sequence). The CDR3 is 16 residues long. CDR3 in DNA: TGTGCCAGCAACTACGGACAGGGGGATTATAATTCACCCCTCCACTTT. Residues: CASNYGQGDYNSPLHF.

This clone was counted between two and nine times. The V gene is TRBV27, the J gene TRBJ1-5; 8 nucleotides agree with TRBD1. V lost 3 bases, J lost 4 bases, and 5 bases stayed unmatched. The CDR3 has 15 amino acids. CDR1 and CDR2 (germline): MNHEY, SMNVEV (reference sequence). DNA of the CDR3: TGTGCCAGCAGTTTCCTGGACAGGGTAAATCAGCCCCAGCATTTT. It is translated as CASSFLDRVNQPQHF.

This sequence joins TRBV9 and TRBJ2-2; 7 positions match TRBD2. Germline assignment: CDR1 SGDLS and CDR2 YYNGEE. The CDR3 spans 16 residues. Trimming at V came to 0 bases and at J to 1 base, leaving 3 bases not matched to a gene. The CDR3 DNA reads TGTGCCAGCAGCGTAGGGGAGCGGGGGAACACCGGGGAGCTGTTTTTT. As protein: CASSVGERGNTGELFF. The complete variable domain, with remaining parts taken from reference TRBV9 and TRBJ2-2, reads DSGVTQTPKHLITATGQRVTLRCSPRSGDLSVYWYQQSLDQGLQFLIQYYNGEERAKGNILERFSAQQFPDLHSELNLSSLELGDSALYFCASSVGERGNTGELFFGEGSRLTVL.